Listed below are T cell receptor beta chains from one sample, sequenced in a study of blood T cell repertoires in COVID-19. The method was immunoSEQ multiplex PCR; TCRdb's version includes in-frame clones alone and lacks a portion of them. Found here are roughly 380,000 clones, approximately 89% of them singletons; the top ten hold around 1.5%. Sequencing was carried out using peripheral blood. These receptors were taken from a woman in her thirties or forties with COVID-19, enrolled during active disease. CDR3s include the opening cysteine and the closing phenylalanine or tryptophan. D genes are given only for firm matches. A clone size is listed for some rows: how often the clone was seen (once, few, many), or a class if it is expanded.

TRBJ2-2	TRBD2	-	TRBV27	TGTGCCAGCAGTTCGCTTTTACTAGCGGGGGACCTCTCTGGGGAGCTGTTTTTT	CASSSLLLAGDLSGELFF
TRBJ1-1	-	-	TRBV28	TGTGCCAGCATGACTACCCCAATTTTTAACAGGAACACTGAAGCTTTCTTT	CASMTTPIFNRNTEAFF
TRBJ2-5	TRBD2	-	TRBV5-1	TGCGCCAGCAGCCCTGACGGCGGGAGGGCTTTTGAGACCCAGTACTTC	CASSPDGGRAFETQYF
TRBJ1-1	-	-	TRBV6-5	TGTGCCAGCAGTCTGAGGACGGACATGAACACTGAAGCTTTCTTT	CASSLRTDMNTEAFF
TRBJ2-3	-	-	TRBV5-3	TGTGCCAGAAGCCCAAGGAGAAGCCGTGGCACTAGCACAGATACGCAGTATTTT	CARSPRRSRGTSTDTQYF
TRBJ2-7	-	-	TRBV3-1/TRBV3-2	TGTGCCAGCAGCTCGTCACTGTACGAGCAGTACTTC	CASSSSLYEQYF
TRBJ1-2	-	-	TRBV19	TGTGCCAGTAGTATTTTGGGGGCGGGCGGCTACACCTTC	CASSILGAGGYTF
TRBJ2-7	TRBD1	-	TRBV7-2	TGTGCCAGCAGCCACAGGGGGTCCGAGCAGTACTTC	CASSHRGSEQYF
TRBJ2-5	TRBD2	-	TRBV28	TGTGCCAGCAGTCCTCTTCTAGCGGCCCAAGAGACCCAGTACTTC	CASSPLLAAQETQYF
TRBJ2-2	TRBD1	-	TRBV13	TGTGCCAGCAGCCCAGGACAGGTCCCCGGGGAGCTGTTTTTT	CASSPGQVPGELFF
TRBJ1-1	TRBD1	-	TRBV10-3	TGTGCCATCAGTGAAAAGCCCCCGGACAGGGTTTCCACTGAAGCTTTCTTT	CAISEKPPDRVSTEAFF
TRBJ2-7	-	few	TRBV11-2	TGTGCCAGCAGCGGGCGGACAGCCTCCTACGAGCAGTACTTC	CASSGRTASYEQYF
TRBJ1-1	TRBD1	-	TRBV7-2	TGTGCCAGCAGCTTACAGGACAGGGGGGGGCTGGTAGCTTTCTTT	CASSLQDRGGLVAFF
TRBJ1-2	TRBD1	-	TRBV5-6	TGTGCCAGCAGCTTGACGGGACAGGGGAACTATGGCTACACCTTC	CASSLTGQGNYGYTF
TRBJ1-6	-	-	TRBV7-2	TGTGCCAGCAGCTGGGGGGGGTCCAATTCACCCCTCCACTTT	CASSWGGSNSPLHF
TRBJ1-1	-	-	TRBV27	TGTGCCAGCATGTTTGGGGCGACGGGACACAACACTGAAGCTTTCTTT	CASMFGATGHNTEAFF
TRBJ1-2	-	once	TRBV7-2	TGTGCCAGCAGCCCAGCGGGGACTCATGGCTATGGCTACACCTTC	CASSPAGTHGYGYTF
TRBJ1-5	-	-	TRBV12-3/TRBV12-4	TGTGCCAGCAGTTTAGAGTTGAGTCAGCCCCAGCATTTT	CASSLELSQPQHF
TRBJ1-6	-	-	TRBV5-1	TGCGCCAGCAGCTCCGGACGGGACTATAATTCACCCCTCCACTTT	CASSSGRDYNSPLHF
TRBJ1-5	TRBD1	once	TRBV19	TGTGCCAGTAGTCCCCGGACAGGGTGGGTCGGCAATCAGCCCCAGCATTTT	CASSPRTGWVGNQPQHF
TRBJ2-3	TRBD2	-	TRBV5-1	TGCGCCAGCAGCCCGGGAGGGCCCACAGATACGCAGTATTTT	CASSPGGPTDTQYF
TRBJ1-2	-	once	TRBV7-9	TGTGCCAGCAGCTTGGGGCCAGGCTATGGCTACACCTTC	CASSLGPGYGYTF
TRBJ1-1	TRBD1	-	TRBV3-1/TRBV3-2	TGTGCCAGCAGCCGTCGGGACAGGATAATTGAAGCTTTCTTT	CASSRRDRIIEAFF
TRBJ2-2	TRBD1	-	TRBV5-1	TGCGCCAGCAAGGCCCCCCAGGGGGCGAACACCGGGGAGCTGTTTTTT	CASKAPQGANTGELFF
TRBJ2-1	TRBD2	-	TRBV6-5	TGTGCCTCCCGACTAGCGGGGGGGAGTGAGCAGTTCTTC	CASRLAGGSEQFF
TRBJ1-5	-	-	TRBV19	TGTGCCAGTAATGGCGTCAGGTCGGCAAATCAGCCCCAGCATTTT	CASNGVRSANQPQHF
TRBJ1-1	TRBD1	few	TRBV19	TGTGCCAGTAGTATAGATACGATCACAGGGGAAACTTTCTTT	CASSIDTITGETFF
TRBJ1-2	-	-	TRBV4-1	TGCGCCAGCAGCCAACGGAGGAGCTATGGCTACACCTTC	CASSQRRSYGYTF